This TCR beta chain was identified during a study of T cells in Graves' hyperthyroidism and ophthalmopathy. Whole-study results and caveats: Ophthalmopathy was distinguished from stable hyperthyroidism by 13 V-J signatures.

RNA transcripts provided the source from which TCR beta CDR3 regions were amplified. A set of HTBI primers served as the primers for a first-round RT-PCR of the TCR CDR3. TCRdb re-derived calls from the multiplex PCR reads in MiXCR, one entry per CDR3 protein. Of over 300,000 distinct CDR3 sequences listed, approximately 15% were seen once; the top ten hold about 11%. There are 13 residues in the CDR3. The V gene end was trimmed by 6 bases and the J gene end by 5 bases; junction bases not matched to a gene: 5. The germline V gene encodes CDR1 KGHSH and CDR2 LQKENI. This clonotype was counted a few times. Its antigen is unidentified.

J is TRBJ2-7 and V is TRBV18; 9 positions agree with TRBD2. Sample: blood. The clonotype was recovered from a woman aged 55 to 70 with Graves' hyperthyroidism. CDR3 residues: CASSPSGTNEQYF. DNA for the CDR3: TGTGCCAGCTCCCCTAGCGGGACCAACGAGCAGTACTTC.